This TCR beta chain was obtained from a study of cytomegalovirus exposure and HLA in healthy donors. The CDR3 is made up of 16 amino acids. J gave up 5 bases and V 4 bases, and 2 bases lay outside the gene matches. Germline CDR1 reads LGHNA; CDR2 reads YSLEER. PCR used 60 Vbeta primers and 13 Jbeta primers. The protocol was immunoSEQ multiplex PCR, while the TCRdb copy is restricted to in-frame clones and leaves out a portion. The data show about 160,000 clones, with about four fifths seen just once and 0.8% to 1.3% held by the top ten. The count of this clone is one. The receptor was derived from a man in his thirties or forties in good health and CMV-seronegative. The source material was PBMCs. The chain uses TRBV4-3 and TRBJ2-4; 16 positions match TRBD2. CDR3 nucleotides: TGCGCCAGCAGCCGGGGGACTAGCGGGAGGGAAAACATTCAGTACTTC. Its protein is CASSRGTSGRENIQYF.